The subject of this entry is one T cell receptor beta chain. This clonotype was seen a handful of times. Its antigen is currently not known. Per-nucleotide qualities are absent, and no much larger clonotype sits a single base away. These data originate in a study of T-cell memory formation after mild COVID-19 (dated by TCRdb to about 2021). About the investigation overall: Most TCR sequence clusters were specific to one of the two donors. Two young, previously healthy adult volunteers, one female and one male, were included in the cohort. In two donors, T-cell clones that expanded and contracted after mild COVID-19 were followed by sequencing TCRalpha and TCRbeta repertoires longitudinally.

PBMCs were isolated by Ficoll-Paque density gradient centrifugation. V and J lose 0 bases and 5 bases, and a span of 10 bases separates them. The CDR1 and CDR2 encoded by the germline V gene (reference sequence) are GTSNPN and SVGIG. The CDR3, from cysteine to phenylalanine, totals 14 residues. The CDR3 DNA has 42 bases and is translated from base 1. Instrument used: Illumina NovaSeq 6000. Using 5'RACE with constant-segment primers, TCRalpha and TCRbeta cDNA libraries were constructed, with sample barcodes and unique molecular identifiers added in the process. Trizol reagent was used to extract RNA from every sample. Libraries were amplified in two PCR steps, with a second sample barcode and Illumina TruSeq adapters added in the second step. Sequencing of the libraries was done on an Illumina NovaSeq, producing 2 x 150 bp paired-end reads. From the authors' description of their analysis: Demultiplexing of reads and collapsing into UMI-guided consensus sequences were performed with migec v1.2.7. Using mixcr v2.1.11, UMI consensuses were aligned to TRA and TRB V and J templates and then assembled into clonotypes. A clonotype was counted as expanded or contracted only if both edgeR and NoisET called the change significant, with noise models trained on biological replicates. For edgeR calls, the thresholds were a false discovery rate-adjusted p below 0.01 and a log2 fold-change of 1. As an exploratory analysis of dynamics, max-normalized trajectories of the 1000 most abundant clonotypes were examined with PCA combined with hierarchical clustering. Each responding clone was given a CD4 or CD8 phenotype based on the CD4+ and CD8+ repertoires, which had been sequenced separately. TCRdb reran the public reads through fastp at Q25 and MiXCR, keeping productive beta chains. Each CDR3 protein gets just one entry, which takes the most common genes and DNA from the rows behind it. It is TCRdb's table, rather than the study itself, that gives the V and J calls and clone size. The sample yields about half a million distinct CDR3 sequences; about 18% were counted once. Of the sample, approximately 13% is held by the ten largest clones.

General study outcomes and caveats: Contracting CD4+ clones turned up mainly in the CM and EM memory subsets, whereas EMRA was where CD8+ clones were enriched. Clones that contracted from day 15 to 85 showed balanced CD4/CD8 phenotypes, whereas a second wave of clones that expanded from day 15 to 37 leaned towards CD4+. The detection of some responding clones in pre-infection memory suggests that pre-existing cross-reactive memory T cells joined the SARS-CoV-2 response. The study covered only a couple of mild cases, and larger cohorts including severe cases with pre-infection samples were considered necessary. SARS-CoV-2 specificity of the second-wave clones peaking on day 37 was not confirmed.

The sequence derives from an adult woman who had mild COVID-19 (a few samples of this study predate the infection). The sample titles of this study are shuffled in the database, so cell type and time point are left out; the donor was told from shared clones. The chain is encoded by TRBV30 joined to TRBJ1-4; the D gene remains uncertain. The sequenced sample was PBMCs or a T cell subset sorted from them (not recorded which). This receptor has the CDR3 CAWSVTTVNEKLFF. The nucleotide sequence reads TGTGCCTGGAGTGTGACGACGGTGAATGAAAAACTGTTTTTT.